Only one count was recorded for the clone carrying this T cell receptor (beta chain). The data stem from a study of tumor and adjacent non-tumor tissue in lung cancer. Overall study context: Patients comprised about a dozen adenocarcinoma, a couple of squamous cell carcinoma and 1 small cell lung cancer. About 4.17 million productive TCRbeta reads were obtained per sample on average.

This sample's RNA came from whole unsorted tissue. The library came from three nested PCR rounds adapted from ARM-PCR protocols. Via MiXCR, TCRdb re-called the multiplex PCR reads, giving one row per CDR3 protein. The sample contains 100,000 to 120,000 distinct CDR3 sequences, approximately 84% of which appear only once. The CDR3 contains 15 residues. Germline lookup yields CDR1 SGHAT and CDR2 FQNNGV. Specimen: lung tumor tissue. The chain links TRBV11-2 to TRBJ1-1; a weak D match, TRBD1 (5 bases). This sequence was found in an older man with non-small cell lung cancer. CDR3 amino acids: CVNRFANSRNTEAFF. The CDR3 DNA reads TGTGTCAACAGGTTCGCAAATTCAAGGAACACTGAAGCTTTCTTT.